One sample yielded the 5 T cell receptor beta chains listed below, sequenced in a study of T cells in Graves' hyperthyroidism and ophthalmopathy. What was amplified from RNA transcripts were TCR beta CDR3 regions. Carried out on the TCR CDR3, a first-round RT-PCR used the HTBI primer set. Using its own MiXCR run on the multiplex PCR reads, TCRdb lists one record per CDR3 protein. The table lists some 510,000 distinct CDR3 sequences, less than 25% of them singletons. The material sequenced was blood. The source of these receptors is a young man with Graves' hyperthyroidism.

This clonotype came up many times. This chain's CDR3 is CASSLPLAGGPNTGELFF. The CDR3 coding sequence is TGTGCCAGCAGCCTACCACTAGCGGGGGGCCCGAACACCGGGGAGCTGTTTTTT. This sequence joins TRBV7-6 and TRBJ2-2, with 12 bases matching TRBD2. The CDR3 is made up of 18 amino acids. The germline gives CDR1 SGHVS, CDR2 FNYEAQ. The junction had 7 bases not matched to a gene; V was cut back by 5 bases and J by 0 bases. Drawing the rest from reference TRBV7-6 and TRBJ2-2, the complete variable domain is GAGVSQSPRYKVTKRGQDVALRCDPISGHVSLYWYRQALGQGPEFLTYFNYEAQQDKSGLPNDRFSAERPEGSISTLTIQRTEQRDSAMYRCASSLPLAGGPNTGELFFGEGSRLTVL.

This clonotype came up once. The chain joins TRBV11-1 to TRBJ1-2, with 8 bases aligning to TRBD1. Germline V gene lookup returns CDR1 SGHAT and CDR2 FQDESV (reference sequence). CDR3 length equals 15 residues. Unmatched junction bases numbered 13, after V lost 5 bases and J lost 8 bases. The CDR3 is CASSHNQGAREGYTF. The CDR3 nucleotides are TGTGCCAGCAGCCACAACCAGGGGGCGAGGGAAGGCTACACCTTC.

The rearrangement joins TRBV4-1 to TRBJ2-5; possible D gene TRBD2, 7 bases. CDR1 MGHRA and CDR2 YSYEKL come from the germline V gene. V was pared by 2 bases and J by 4 bases, with 14 bases between. The CDR3 length is 15 residues. The chain's CDR3 is CASSQLTGGLETQYF. CDR3 sequence (DNA): TGCGCCAGCAGCCAATTGACGGGGGGCCTAGAGACCCAGTACTTC.

Many counts were recorded for this clonotype. Given a much more abundant clone one base away, this may be a read error. The chain is built from TRBV12-3 or TRBV12-4 and TRBJ1-1, with TRBD1 matching 7 bases. CDR3 length: 14 amino acids. The trim removed 4 bases at V and 1 base at J, leaving 3 bases unmatched. CDR3 nucleotide sequence: TGTGCCAGCAGTTCGGACAGGTGGAACACTGAAGCTTTCTTT. Translated, it gives CASSSDRWNTEAFF.

The rearrangement uses TRBV2 and TRBJ1-6; the match to TRBD1 covers 9 bases. The CDR3 runs 18 residues. CDR1 and CDR2 (germline): SNHLY, FYNNEI. Trimming removed 7 bases from V and 8 bases from J; junction bases left unmatched: 18. The CDR3, as DNA: TGTGCCAGCACCGCAACCCTGGACAGGGGACTTTTGGATTCACCCCTCCACTTT. Translated, it gives CASTATLDRGLLDSPLHF.